Each of the 23 T cell receptor beta chains below was sequenced from the same sample in a study of T cells in Graves' hyperthyroidism and ophthalmopathy. Template material for amplifying TCR beta CDR3 regions consisted of RNA transcripts. The HTBI primer set served for first-round RT-PCR of the TCR CDR3. Via MiXCR, TCRdb re-called the multiplex PCR reads, giving one row per CDR3 protein. The sample carries 300,000 to 400,000 distinct CDR3 sequences, about 14% recorded once. Input material: blood. The receptors here all came from a woman in her thirties with Graves' hyperthyroidism.

In DNA, the CDR3 is TGTGCCAGCAGTTTGGACAGGGCTAATTCACCCCTCCACTTT. It specifies CASSLDRANSPLHF. The rearrangement links TRBV28 to TRBJ1-6; 8 nucleotides align to TRBD1. Germline V CDR1 and CDR2: MDHEN, SYDVKM. V shed 3 bases and J 6 bases; nucleotides not matched to a gene: 1. CDR3 length equals 14 residues.

The chain is built from TRBV20-1 and TRBJ2-5, with unresolved D. Between the trimmed V and J ends, which lost 4 bases and 5 bases, there was a span of 11 bases. This CDR3 spans 12 amino acids. Germline CDR1 and CDR2: DFQATT and SNEGSKA (reference sequence). Written as DNA, the CDR3 is TGCAGTGCTATTCCTAGTTATGAGACCCAGTACTTC. Translated, it gives CSAIPSYETQYF.

This clonotype was counted between two and nine times. J is TRBJ1-2 and V is TRBV15, with 9 bases identical to TRBD1. Per germline, CDR1 LNHNV and CDR2 YYDKDF (reference sequence). V shed 5 bases, J shed 7 bases, and the junction held 5 bases outside the gene matches. There are 13 residues in the CDR3. The CDR3 sequence: CATSVGQGGGYTF. Here the CDR3 DNA reads TGTGCCACCAGCGTGGGACAGGGAGGTGGCTACACCTTC.

This clonotype was counted many times. This chain uses TRBV6-1 with TRBJ1-2; D uncertain. V was pared by 6 bases and J by 4 bases, with 6 bases between. Per the germline V gene, CDR1 is MNHNS and CDR2 is SASEGT. This CDR3 region has 11 residues. The CDR3 is CASRGLYGYTF. The CDR3 coding sequence is TGTGCCAGCAGGGGCCTCTATGGCTACACCTTC.

This clonotype was counted at least ten times. The CDR3 nucleotides are TGTGCCAGCAGTTTAGAGGCTGGGAGGACTGAAGCTTTCTTT. This translates into CASSLEAGRTEAFF. The rearrangement uses TRBV6-1 and TRBJ1-1; D call uncertain. The CDR3 covers 14 residues. Germline V gene lookup returns CDR1 MNHNS and CDR2 SASEGT. V lost 5 bases and J 5 bases, leaving 15 bases between the germline ends.

This clonotype was observed many times. This chain links TRBV11-2 with TRBJ2-5, with no clear D. There are 15 residues in the CDR3. V lost 0 bases and J 2 bases, leaving 10 bases between the germline ends. The germline gives CDR1 SGHAT, CDR2 FQNNGV. CDR3 region: CASSLDHIGQETQYF. CDR3 nucleotides: TGTGCCAGCAGCTTAGATCACATAGGACAAGAGACCCAGTACTTC.

The chain employs TRBV6-1 and TRBJ1-6, with D tentatively TRBD1 (6 bases). V was trimmed by 2 bases and J by 5 bases, leaving 10 bases between them. From germline, CDR1 is MNHNS and CDR2 SASEGT. This CDR3 is built from 15 residues. The CDR3 DNA is TGTGCCAGCAGTGAAAGGGCAGGGGATAATTCACCCCTCCACTTT. This codes for CASSERAGDNSPLHF.

The rearrangement links TRBV18 to TRBJ2-7, with TRBD1 matching over 9 bases. Losses at the gene ends were 4 bases for V and 0 bases for J; bases not matched to a gene: 4. Germline V gene data show CDR1 as KGHSH and CDR2 as LQKENI. This CDR3 is built from 15 residues. CDR3 amino acids: CASSQQGASSYEQYF. The DNA for the CDR3 is TGTGCCAGCTCACAACAGGGGGCGAGCTCCTACGAGCAGTACTTC.

This clonotype came up many times. This chain links TRBV7-2 with TRBJ2-1, with D unresolved. Trimming cost V 3 bases and J 8 bases, with 17 bases left between them. The CDR3 has 15 amino acids. Germline lookup yields CDR1 SGHTA and CDR2 FQGNSA. This CDR3 reads CASSLGVRRVHEQFF. CDR3 coding DNA: TGTGCCAGCAGCTTGGGTGTTCGTCGGGTACATGAGCAGTTCTTC.

The V and J genes are TRBV12-3 or TRBV12-4 and TRBJ1-5, with D possibly being TRBD1 (5 bases). The CDR3 consists of 12 residues. V was trimmed by 6 bases and J by 14 bases, leaving 17 bases between them. CDR3: CASRTGWGPEHF. CDR3 DNA sequence: TGTGCCAGCAGGACCGGGTGGGGCCCGGAGCATTTT.

A few counts support this clonotype. This CDR3 reads CASSLNIQETQYF. The DNA for the CDR3 is TGTGCCAGCAGCTTAAATATCCAAGAGACCCAGTACTTC. This sequence joins TRBV11-3 and TRBJ2-5; D gene ambiguous. The CDR3 consists of 13 residues. The germline V gene encodes CDR1 SGHNT and CDR2 YENEEA. V shed 2 bases and J shed 1 base, with 5 bases lying between them.

This clonotype was counted many times. Here the CDR3 reads CASRQQRAADTQYF. The CDR3 DNA is TGTGCCAGCAGACAACAGAGGGCGGCAGATACGCAGTATTTT. This chain connects TRBV12-3 or TRBV12-4 to TRBJ2-3, with D possibly being TRBD2 (5 bases). This CDR3 comprises 14 residues. The V end lost 6 bases, the J end lost 4 bases, and 14 bases lay between the germline ends.

The J gene is TRBJ2-2, the V gene TRBV5-1; 8 bases are a match to TRBD2. J gave up 7 bases and V 4 bases, and 9 bases lay outside the gene matches. Germline assignment: CDR1 SGHRS and CDR2 YFSETQ. CDR3 size: 15 residues. The DNA for the CDR3 is TGCGCCAGCAGCCTGGGACTAGGGAATAACGGGGAGCTGTTTTTT. This codes for CASSLGLGNNGELFF.

This chain connects TRBV20-1 to TRBJ2-7; D remains unclear. This CDR3 spans 11 amino acids. Trimming stripped 0 bases from V and 7 bases from J, with 7 bases between. The germline V gene encodes CDR1 DFQATT and CDR2 SNEGSKA (reference sequence). For the CDR3, the DNA is TGCAGTGCTAGAGATCCGGAGGAGCAGTACTTC. It encodes CSARDPEEQYF.

This clonotype has at least ten counts. V gene TRBV27 combines with J gene TRBJ1-2, with D maybe TRBD1 (5 bases). Germline loops: CDR1 MNHEY, CDR2 SMNVEV (reference sequence). V was cut by 4 bases and J by 4 bases, with 16 bases left in between. The CDR3 has 15 residues. The CDR3 sequence: CASSSRQRGLYGYTF. The CDR3 nucleotides read TGTGCCAGCAGTTCAAGACAAAGGGGACTCTATGGCTACACCTTC.

This clonotype was counted ten times or more. J is TRBJ2-5 and V is TRBV20-1; 7 bases are a match to TRBD2. The germline V gene has CDR1 DFQATT and CDR2 SNEGSKA (reference sequence). This CDR3 comprises 13 residues. The ends lost 3 bases at V and 1 base at J; junction bases unmatched: 2. In nucleotides, the CDR3 is TGCAGTGCTAGGACTAGCACCCAAGAGACCCAGTACTTC. It translates to CSARTSTQETQYF.

This clonotype has a handful of counts. V usage is TRBV9 and J usage is TRBJ2-5; 9 bases line up with TRBD1. The CDR3 sequence is 16 residues long. V shed 0 bases and J 4 bases; nucleotides not matched to a gene: 7. Per the germline V gene, CDR1 is SGDLS and CDR2 is YYNGEE. This CDR3 reads CASSVEDRGGRETQYF. For the CDR3, the DNA is TGTGCCAGCAGCGTAGAGGACAGGGGCGGGAGAGAGACCCAGTACTTC.

The chain has TRBV28 and TRBJ2-5, with TRBD1 matching over 7 bases. The CDR3 consists of 14 residues. Trimming cost V 5 bases and J 5 bases; bases outside gene matches: 8. Germline-derived CDR1 and CDR2 are MDHEN and SYDVKM. Here the CDR3 reads CASSRQGYLETQYF. The CDR3 DNA reads as TGTGCCAGCAGTCGACAGGGATACTTGGAGACCCAGTACTTC.

This clonotype occurred many times. The chain uses TRBV12-3 or TRBV12-4 and TRBJ1-1; 7 nucleotides agree with TRBD1. The CDR3 totals 13 residues. J was trimmed by 8 bases and V by 5 bases; bases with no gene match: 8. The CDR3 region is CASSRQGGGEAFF. The CDR3 DNA reads as TGTGCCAGCAGTCGACAGGGAGGGGGAGAAGCTTTCTTT.

Many counts were recorded for this clonotype. This sequence joins TRBV7-6 and TRBJ2-7, with D perhaps assigned TRBD1 or TRBD2 (5 bases each). Trimming pared 2 bases from V and 5 bases from J, leaving 10 bases between. The CDR3 is 13 amino acids. Germline CDR1 reads SGHVS; CDR2 reads FNYEAQ. CDR3 bases: TGTGCCAGCAGCTTAAACCTGGGGGACGAGCAGTACTTC. Its translation: CASSLNLGDEQYF.

This clonotype was found many times. This chain joins TRBV2 and TRBJ2-5; 7 positions match TRBD2. Trimming cost V 3 bases and J 5 bases; bases outside gene matches: 3. Germline-derived CDR1 and CDR2 are SNHLY and FYNNEI. The CDR3 loop spans 13 amino acids. The CDR3 nucleotides are TGTGCCAGCAGTGAGGGACTACGTGAGACCCAGTACTTC. Protein: CASSEGLRETQYF.

This clonotype occurred many times. The chain couples TRBV20-1 to TRBJ2-7, with D possibly being TRBD1 or TRBD2 (5 bases each). CDR1 is DFQATT and CDR2 is SNEGSKA in the germline V gene (reference sequence). Between the trimmed V and J ends, which lost 5 bases and 3 bases, there was a span of 17 bases. The CDR3 covers 14 residues. CDR3 loop: CSAQSGPVVYEQYF. As DNA, the CDR3 is TGCAGTGCTCAATCGGGACCGGTGGTCTACGAGCAGTACTTC.

This clonotype was recorded at least ten times. V and J are TRBV12-3 or TRBV12-4 and TRBJ2-1, with 10 bases lining up with TRBD1. The CDR3 sequence is 15 residues long. V was clipped by 3 bases and J by 6 bases; unmatched bases: 5. The CDR3 DNA sequence: TGTGCCAGCAGTTTCTTGGGACAGGGGATCAATGAGCAGTTCTTC. Protein sequence: CASSFLGQGINEQFF.